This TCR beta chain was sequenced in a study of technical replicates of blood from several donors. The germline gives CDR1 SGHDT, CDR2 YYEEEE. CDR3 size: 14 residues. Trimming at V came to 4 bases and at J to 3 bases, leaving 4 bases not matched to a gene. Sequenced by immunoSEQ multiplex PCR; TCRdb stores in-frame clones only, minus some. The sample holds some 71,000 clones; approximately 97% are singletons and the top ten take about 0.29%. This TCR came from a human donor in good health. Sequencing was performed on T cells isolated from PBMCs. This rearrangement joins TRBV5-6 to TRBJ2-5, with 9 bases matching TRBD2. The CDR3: CASSLLAGKETQYF. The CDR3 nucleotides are TGTGCCAGCAGCCTACTAGCGGGTAAAGAGACCCAGTACTTC.